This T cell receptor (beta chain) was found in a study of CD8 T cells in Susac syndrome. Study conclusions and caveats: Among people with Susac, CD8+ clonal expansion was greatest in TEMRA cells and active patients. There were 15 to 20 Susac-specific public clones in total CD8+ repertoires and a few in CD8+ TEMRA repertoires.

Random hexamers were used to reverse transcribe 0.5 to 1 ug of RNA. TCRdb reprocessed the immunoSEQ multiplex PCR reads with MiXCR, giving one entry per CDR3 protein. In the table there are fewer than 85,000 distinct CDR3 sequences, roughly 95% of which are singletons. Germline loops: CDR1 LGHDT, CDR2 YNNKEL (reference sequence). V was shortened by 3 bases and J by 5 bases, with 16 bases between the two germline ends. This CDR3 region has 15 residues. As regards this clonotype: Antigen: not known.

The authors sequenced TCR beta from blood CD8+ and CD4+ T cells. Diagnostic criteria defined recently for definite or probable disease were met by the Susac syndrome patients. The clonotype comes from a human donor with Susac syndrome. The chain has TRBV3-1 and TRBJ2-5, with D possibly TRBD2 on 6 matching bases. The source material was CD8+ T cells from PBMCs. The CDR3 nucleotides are TGTGCCAGCAGCCACGGGAGAGGAGTTGGGGAGACCCAGTACTTC. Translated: CASSHGRGVGETQYF.